Listed here are 28 T cell receptor beta chains from one sample, sequenced in a study of shared clonotypes between healthy human individuals. Assay used: immunoSEQ multiplex PCR; TCRdb lists only in-frame clones, some missing. The data contain a few million clones, approximately 93% of them seen just once; the ten biggest clones take up about 0.39%. The sequenced material came from naive CD4+ T cells from PBMCs. Subset: CD45RA+ positively selected. The receptor set was obtained from a man aged 18 to 35 in good health. Some clones in this sample may be carry-over from other donors' samples.

J is TRBJ1-5 and V is TRBV30; D ambiguous. The CDR3 totals 14 residues. Trimming took off 1 base at V and 6 bases at J, with 13 bases between the two ends. Germline CDR1 is GTSNPN and CDR2 is SVGIG (reference sequence). The CDR3 is CAWSALMGGQPQHF. The CDR3 DNA is TGTGCCTGGAGTGCCCTCATGGGTGGTCAGCCCCAGCATTTT.

The chain joins TRBV5-1 to TRBJ1-4; tentative D call: TRBD1 (6 bases). CDR3 length: 14 amino acids. Per germline, CDR1 SGHRS and CDR2 YFSETQ. V dropped 5 bases and J dropped 7 bases, with 15 bases sitting between them. This CDR3 reads CASRPQGGSEKLFF. The DNA of the CDR3 is TGCGCCAGCAGGCCACAGGGAGGGAGTGAAAAACTGTTTTTT.

The CDR3 spells CASSNGDWVVYGYTF. Here the CDR3 DNA reads TGTGCCAGTAGTAACGGAGATTGGGTCGTCTATGGCTACACCTTC. The genes are TRBV19 and TRBJ1-2; D call uncertain. The germline V gene has CDR1 LNHDA and CDR2 SQIVND (reference sequence). V was shortened by 4 bases and J by 4 bases, with 16 bases between the two germline ends. CDR3 size: 15 residues. Looking up the rest from reference TRBV19 and TRBJ1-2 gives the full variable domain: DGGITQSPKYLFRKEGQNVTLSCEQNLNHDAMYWYRQDPGQGLRLIYYSQIVNDFQKGDIAEGYSVSREKKESFPLTVTSAQKNPTAFYLCASSNGDWVVYGYTFGSGTRLTVV.

Regarding this clone: The junction shows a germline mismatch at one end, possibly a read error. The chain has TRBV28 and TRBJ2-4, with a weak D call TRBD2 (5 bases). This CDR3 is 15 amino acids long. Germline values: CDR1 MDHEN, CDR2 SYDVKM. The CDR3 is CASSSGSLAKNIRYF. For the CDR3, the DNA is TGTGCCAGCAGCAGCGGATCCCTAGCCAAAAACATTCGGTACTTC.

This clone is a singleton in its sample. The chain combines TRBV27 with TRBJ1-1; D uncertain. The V and J ends lost 3 bases and 4 bases respectively, with 15 bases between them. Germline CDR1 MNHEY, CDR2 SMNVEV (reference sequence). CDR3 length: 15 residues. CDR3 bases: TGTGCCAGCAGTTTTGTCCCACATTCTGGCACTGAAGCTTTCTTT. As protein: CASSFVPHSGTEAFF.

The count of this clone is one. This sequence joins TRBV9 and TRBJ2-2; D possibly corresponds to TRBD1 (6 bases). CDR3 size: 16 residues. Germline V lookup: CDR1 SGDLS, CDR2 YYNGEE. V lost 3 bases and J 3 bases, leaving 15 bases between the germline ends. This CDR3 reads CASSATDRRYTGELFF. The CDR3 bases are TGTGCCAGCAGCGCAACCGACAGGAGATACACCGGGGAGCTGTTTTTT. The whole variable domain, remainder taken from reference TRBV9 and TRBJ2-2, is DSGVTQTPKHLITATGQRVTLRCSPRSGDLSVYWYQQSLDQGLQFLIQYYNGEERAKGNILERFSAQQFPDLHSELNLSSLELGDSALYFCASSATDRRYTGELFFGEGSRLTVL.

The rearrangement joins TRBV18 to TRBJ2-6; no clear D gene. This CDR3 is built from 16 residues. Germline values: CDR1 KGHSH, CDR2 LQKENI. V was clipped by 6 bases and J by 0 bases, with 12 bases between them. DNA of the CDR3: TGTGCCAGCTCGCTAGTTTACATCTCTGGGGCCAACGTCCTGACTTTC. Translated: CASSLVYISGANVLTF. Complete variable domain (other parts from reference TRBV18 and TRBJ2-6): NAGVMQNPRHLVRRRGQEARLRCSPMKGHSHVYWYRQLPEEGLKFMVYLQKENIIDESGMPKERFSAEFPKEGPSILRIQQVVRGDSAAYFCASSLVYISGANVLTFGAGSRLTVL.

The rearrangement uses TRBV4-3 and TRBJ2-2; a weak D match, TRBD1 (5 bases). The length of the CDR3 is 18 residues. Germline CDR1 and CDR2: LGHNA and YSLEER. Trimming removed 0 bases at V and 3 bases at J, with 17 bases between. In DNA form, the CDR3 reads TGCGCCAGCAGCCAAGATTCGTGGAGACAGCAGGACACCGGGGAGCTGTTTTTT. Protein sequence: CASSQDSWRQQDTGELFF.

This chain uses TRBV27 with TRBJ2-1; either TRBD1 or TRBD2 may fit D (5 bases each). The germline CDR1 and CDR2 sequences are MNHEY and SMNVEV (reference sequence). The V and J ends lost 8 bases and 10 bases respectively, with 18 bases between them. This CDR3 contains 13 residues. CDR3 sequence: CASAHRDAREQFF. CDR3 nucleotides: TGTGCCAGCGCCCACCGGGACGCACGCGAGCAGTTCTTC.

This sequence joins TRBV27 and TRBJ2-7; 10 positions match TRBD2. The length of the CDR3 is 17 residues. Looked up from germline, CDR1 is MNHEY and CDR2 is SMNVEV (reference sequence). V trimming: 5 bases; J trimming: 6 bases; junction bases outside the gene matches: 16. The CDR3 DNA follows: TGTGCCAGCAGTGAATCCATAGCGGGAGGAATGACGGGCGAGCAGTACTTC. Protein product: CASSESIAGGMTGEQYF.

This clone has only one observation. The V and J genes are TRBV5-1 and TRBJ2-7; TRBD1 aligns across 8 bases. Germline V CDR1 and CDR2: SGHRS, YFSETQ. V lost 6 bases to trimming and J lost 7 bases; unmatched junction nucleotides: 9. This CDR3 region has 13 residues. CDR3 amino acids: CASNWEQGGEQYF. The CDR3 DNA is TGCGCCAGCAACTGGGAACAGGGGGGAGAGCAGTACTTC.

V gene TRBV28 combines with J gene TRBJ2-7; the D is unclear. Germline CDR1 and CDR2: MDHEN and SYDVKM. The CDR3 is 17 amino acids. V lost 4 bases, J lost 2 bases, and 21 bases lay in between. The CDR3 spells CASSSPGFSRAPYEQYF. CDR3 bases: TGTGCCAGCAGTTCCCCGGGTTTCTCCCGTGCCCCCTACGAGCAGTACTTC.

The chain uses TRBV7-3 and TRBJ2-3; D is unclear. Looked up from germline, CDR1 is SGHTA and CDR2 is FQGTGA. The CDR3 sequence is 13 residues long. V lost 1 base, J lost 4 bases, and 6 bases lay in between. The CDR3 here is CASSLRFPDTQYF. The CDR3 DNA follows: TGTGCCAGCAGCTTAAGGTTCCCAGATACGCAGTATTTT.

The V and J genes are TRBV2 and TRBJ1-1; 9 positions agree with TRBD1. Trimming at V came to 6 bases and at J to 3 bases, leaving 8 bases not matched to a gene. The CDR3 covers 15 residues. Germline V CDR1 and CDR2: SNHLY, FYNNEI. CDR3 loop: CASRDRQGVYTEAFF. The CDR3 region has the DNA TGTGCCAGCAGGGATCGACAGGGGGTATACACTGAAGCTTTCTTT.

The chain joins TRBV27 to TRBJ1-1, with a weak D call TRBD1 (5 bases). Per germline, CDR1 MNHEY and CDR2 SMNVEV (reference sequence). Trimming removed 5 bases from V and 0 bases from J, with 22 bases in between. CDR3 size: 18 residues. CDR3 in DNA: TGTGCCAGCAGTCCTCGGGTCCCGGGACGTCCAATGAACACTGAAGCTTTCTTT. The encoded protein is CASSPRVPGRPMNTEAFF.

This clone was recorded only once. The V call is TRBV11-2, the J call TRBJ2-7; the D gene could be TRBD1 or TRBD2 (5 bases each). The CDR3 has 13 residues. Germline CDR1 reads SGHAT; CDR2 reads FQNNGV. The V and J ends lost 6 bases and 7 bases respectively, with 16 bases between them. CDR3 DNA: TGTGCCAGCAGTAGGGGAGCTCTGGGTGAGCAGTACTTC. This sequence encodes CASSRGALGEQYF.

J is TRBJ1-4 and V is TRBV9, with a tentative D call TRBD1 (5 bases). CDR1 SGDLS and CDR2 YYNGEE come from the germline V gene. V was cut by 4 bases and J by 6 bases, with 13 bases left in between. This CDR3 is 14 amino acids long. The CDR3 bases are TGTGCCAGCAGCCCGCCAGGGAGGGATGAAAAACTGTTTTTT. Translation: CASSPPGRDEKLFF.

As regards this clone: This sample includes further DNA sequences coding for the same CDR3. The V call is TRBV11-2, the J call TRBJ2-3; D gene unclear. Trimming pared 1 base from V and 0 bases from J, leaving 8 bases between. The germline CDR1 and CDR2 sequences are SGHAT and FQNNGV. CDR3 length equals 15 residues. For the CDR3, the DNA is TGTGCCAGCAGCTTAGTATTGAGGAGCACAGATACGCAGTATTTT. Residues: CASSLVLRSTDTQYF.

This rearrangement joins TRBV4-1 to TRBJ1-4; 7 bases agree with TRBD1. This CDR3 has 17 amino acids. Germline CDR1 reads MGHRA; CDR2 reads YSYEKL. Germline trimming cut 2 bases from V and 3 bases from J; bases unmatched to any gene: 9. In DNA form, the CDR3 reads TGCGCCAGCAGCCAACTTTCAGGGGGGGGTGCTAATGAAAAACTGTTTTTT. It specifies CASSQLSGGGANEKLFF.

The chain uses TRBV28 and TRBJ1-1, with D unresolved. Trimming removed 2 bases at V and 5 bases at J, with 18 bases between. CDR1 and CDR2 from the germline V gene are MDHEN and SYDVKM. The CDR3 totals 16 residues. CDR3 DNA: TGTGCCAGCAGTTTAGGAGCGTCTAGACTATTTACTGAAGCTTTCTTT. Translation gives CASSLGASRLFTEAFF. Full variable domain (missing parts from reference TRBV28 and TRBJ1-1): DVKVTQSSRYLVKRTGEKVFLECVQDMDHENMFWYRQDPGLGLRLIYFSYDVKMKEKGDIPEGYSVSREKKERFSLILESASTNQTSMYLCASSLGASRLFTEAFFGQGTRLTVV.

This chain links TRBV28 with TRBJ2-7, with 8 nucleotides matching TRBD2. Germline V gene sequence: CDR1 MDHEN, CDR2 SYDVKM. The CDR3 is made up of 16 amino acids. V trimming: 6 bases; J trimming: 4 bases; junction bases outside the gene matches: 14. For the CDR3, the DNA is TGTGCCAGCAGCCCTGGGGGGAGCGGGAGCGGGTACGAGCAGTACTTC. Encoded protein: CASSPGGSGSGYEQYF.

V usage is TRBV25-1 and J usage is TRBJ2-5; a weak D match, TRBD1 (5 bases). There are 15 residues in the CDR3. V was pared by 3 bases and J by 2 bases, with 13 bases between. The germline V gene encodes CDR1 MGHDK and CDR2 SYGVNS. The CDR3 spells CASSDLGAGQETQYF. The CDR3 nucleotides read TGTGCCAGCAGTGACCTGGGTGCAGGGCAAGAGACCCAGTACTTC.

This clone was found once. The V gene is TRBV18, the J gene TRBJ1-3; D unresolved. This CDR3 comprises 15 residues. V shed 3 bases and J shed 2 bases, with 11 bases lying between them. CDR1 and CDR2 (germline): KGHSH, LQKENI. The CDR3 bases are TGTGCCAGCTCACCCCCCCTTGGCCCTGGAAACACCATATATTTT. Protein: CASSPPLGPGNTIYF.

The rearrangement links TRBV11-2 to TRBJ2-4, with D possibly TRBD1 on 5 matching bases. V lost 4 bases and J lost 8, with 15 bases in between. Germline loops: CDR1 SGHAT, CDR2 FQNNGV. This CDR3 spans 14 amino acids. CDR3: CASSSTGRVYIQYF. The DNA of the CDR3 is TGTGCCAGCAGCTCCACTGGCAGGGTGTACATTCAGTACTTC.

The chain joins TRBV11-3 to TRBJ2-2; D is possibly TRBD1 or TRBD2 (5 bases each). The CDR3 covers 18 residues. Germline lookup yields CDR1 SGHNT and CDR2 YENEEA. Trimming cost V 4 bases and J 4 bases, with 22 bases left between them. Here the CDR3 reads CASSSSRLGQRGTGELFF. In nucleotides, the CDR3 is TGTGCCAGCAGCTCTTCCCGGCTTGGGCAGAGGGGCACCGGGGAGCTGTTTTTT.

The chain is built from TRBV28 and TRBJ2-5; 9 bases fit TRBD1. The DNA end is a closer match to TRBJ2-7, so the J assignment may be wrong. The CDR3 is made up of 15 amino acids. Germline V gene lookup returns CDR1 MDHEN and CDR2 SYDVKM. The CDR3 sequence: CASTNGGTGGHEQYF. DNA of the CDR3: TGTGCCAGCACCAATGGTGGTACAGGGGGCCACGAGCAGTACTTC.

V is TRBV4-1 and J is TRBJ2-7, with D perhaps matching TRBD1 or TRBD2 (5 bases each). V was clipped by 1 base and J by 6 bases, with 7 bases between them. The CDR3 is 12 residues long. Germline V CDR1 and CDR2: MGHRA, YSYEKL. The CDR3 loop is CASSQGGREQYF. The CDR3 nucleotides are TGCGCCAGCAGCCAAGGGGGACGCGAGCAGTACTTC.

This sequence joins TRBV18 and TRBJ2-1; D is undetermined. This CDR3 spans 15 amino acids. Germline assignment: CDR1 KGHSH and CDR2 LQKENI. Trimming pared 3 bases from V and 0 bases from J, leaving 9 bases between. CDR3 amino acids: CASSPTRASYNEQFF. The CDR3 DNA reads as TGTGCCAGCTCACCCACAAGGGCCTCCTACAATGAGCAGTTCTTC. Together with reference TRBV18 and TRBJ2-1, the CDR3 gives the full variable domain: NAGVMQNPRHLVRRRGQEARLRCSPMKGHSHVYWYRQLPEEGLKFMVYLQKENIIDESGMPKERFSAEFPKEGPSILRIQQVVRGDSAAYFCASSPTRASYNEQFFGPGTRLTVL.